This TCR beta chain came from a study of shared clonotypes between healthy human individuals. At the level of the study: The study enrolled a couple of women and three men aged 18 to 49.

CD45RO-negative CD8 cells positively selected for CCR7 made up the naive population, which excluded terminally differentiated effector memory CD45RA+ cells. Overall study findings and caveats: The four-donor shared clonotypes exceeded non-shared clonotypes in generation probability, with non-shared ones scoring lower.

In regard to this clone: Its antigen is not known.

Trimming removed 7 bases from V and 6 bases from J, with 9 bases in between. Germline V lookup: CDR1 SNHLY, CDR2 FYNNEI. The CDR3 is made up of 12 amino acids. Sequencing was performed with immunoSEQ multiplex PCR; in TCRdb, only in-frame clones are kept and a portion is missing. The sample yields about 2.1 million clones, 93% seen once. The source of this sequence is a man aged 18 to 29 in good health. Some clones in this sample may be carry-over from other donors' samples. The V and J genes are TRBV2 and TRBJ2-2; D gene unclear. The sequencing input was naive CD8+ T cells from PBMCs. DNA for the CDR3: TGTGCCAGCAAATCCGTTGCCGGGGAGCTGTTTTTT. As protein: CASKSVAGELFF.